Below are 28 T cell receptor beta chains sequenced from a single sample in a study of cytomegalovirus exposure and HLA in healthy donors. With 60 Vbeta and 13 Jbeta primers, the PCR was carried out. TCRdb's table, derived via immunoSEQ multiplex PCR, lists solely in-frame clones and lacks some. Among roughly 150,000 clones listed, 68% were seen once. The material sequenced was PBMCs. These receptors originate from a man aged 60 to 69 in good health and CMV-seronegative.

V usage is TRBV5-4 and J usage is TRBJ1-2; TRBD1 matches 7 bases. CDR3 length equals 15 residues. Per germline, CDR1 SGHNT and CDR2 YYREEE (reference sequence). With 0 bases clipped from V and 8 bases from J, the junction kept 10 bases outside the gene matches. The chain's CDR3 is CASSLALTGLEGYTF. CDR3 DNA sequence: TGTGCCAGCAGCTTGGCCCTGACAGGGTTAGAAGGCTACACCTTC.

The chain is built from TRBV7-8 and TRBJ2-7; unclear D gene. Trimming removed 2 bases from V and 2 bases from J, with 7 bases in between. Germline CDR1 and CDR2: SGHVS and FQNEAQ. CDR3 size: 13 residues. The CDR3 spells CASSLPTAYEQYF. CDR3 nucleotides: TGTGCCAGCAGCTTACCTACGGCCTACGAGCAGTACTTC.

The J gene is TRBJ2-2, the V gene TRBV6-5, with 7 bases matching TRBD2. V was pared by 7 bases and J by 5 bases, with 10 bases of the junction left unmatched. Germline CDR1 is MNHEY and CDR2 is SVGAGI. The CDR3 length is 15 residues. CDR3 in amino acids: CASTSGWGGTGELFF. In DNA form, the CDR3 reads TGTGCCAGCACCAGTGGTTGGGGGGGAACCGGGGAGCTGTTTTTT.

This clone was detected a few times. The chain combines TRBV10-1 with TRBJ2-1; a possible D gene is TRBD2 (6 bases). This CDR3 is built from 13 residues. Trimming took off 1 base at V and 8 bases at J, with 9 bases between the two ends. The germline CDR1 and CDR2 sequences are WNHNN and SYGVQD (reference sequence). This chain's CDR3 is CASSEFSGDEQFF. CDR3 in DNA: TGCGCCAGCAGTGAGTTTTCGGGGGATGAGCAGTTCTTC.

As concerns this clone: Sequence at one end of the junction differs from germline and may be a read error. The J gene is TRBJ1-1, the V gene TRBV11-1; 8 bases align to TRBD1. Germline V gives CDR1 SGHAT, CDR2 FQDESV (reference sequence). This CDR3 contains 11 residues. The CDR3 sequence is CASSQRTGLLF. DNA of the CDR3: TGTGCCAGCAGCCAGAGGACAGGGCTTCTCTTT.

V usage is TRBV11-2 and J usage is TRBJ1-5; D is unclear. The CDR3 extends over 13 amino acids. V shed 1 base and J shed 6 bases, with 7 bases lying between them. Per the germline V gene, CDR1 is SGHAT and CDR2 is FQNNGV. The CDR3 sequence: CASSLGSGQPQHF. Written as DNA, the CDR3 is TGTGCCAGCAGCTTAGGGTCCGGTCAGCCCCAGCATTTT.

The genes are TRBV7-9 and TRBJ2-5, with 10 positions matching TRBD1. Matching the DNA end better, TRBJ2-7 makes the J call doubtful. This CDR3 is built from 16 residues. CDR1 is SEHNR and CDR2 is FQNEAQ in the germline V gene (reference sequence). CDR3 residues: CASSLDPGQGSHEQYF. In nucleotides, the CDR3 is TGTGCCAGCAGCTTAGATCCGGGACAGGGGAGCCACGAGCAGTACTTC.

This chain joins TRBV9 and TRBJ2-1; 9 bases are shared with TRBD2. The CDR3 loop spans 16 amino acids. Germline V CDR1 and CDR2: SGDLS, YYNGEE. J gave up 2 bases and V 4 bases, and 7 bases lay outside the gene matches. CDR3 loop: CASSPLAGVAYNEQFF. CDR3 sequence (DNA): TGTGCCAGCAGCCCTTTAGCGGGAGTCGCCTACAATGAGCAGTTCTTC.

This clone was picked up a small number of times. V usage is TRBV7-2 and J usage is TRBJ1-1; 7 nucleotides align to TRBD1. Germline CDR1 SGHTA, CDR2 FQGNSA. This CDR3 is built from 16 residues. V shed 5 bases and J 2 bases; nucleotides not matched to a gene: 11. Written as DNA, the CDR3 is TGTGCCAGCAGCCTTAGTACAGGGGAGTCTAACACTGAAGCTTTCTTT. Its translation: CASSLSTGESNTEAFF.

This clone has just one count. The genes are TRBV7-9 and TRBJ1-5; D may be TRBD1 (6 bases). Germline V CDR1 and CDR2: SEHNR, FQNEAQ (reference sequence). V dropped 5 bases and J dropped 3 bases, with 17 bases sitting between them. CDR3 size: 16 residues. The DNA of the CDR3 is TGTGCCAGCAGCCACAACAGGGAGGGGTCCAATCAGCCCCAGCATTTT. As protein: CASSHNREGSNQPQHF.

The chain is built from TRBV5-4 and TRBJ2-2; 10 nucleotides match TRBD1. The V segment lost 3 bases and the J segment 4 bases; nucleotides outside the gene matches: 9. This CDR3 contains 17 residues. Germline V gene sequence: CDR1 SGHNT, CDR2 YYREEE (reference sequence). Here the CDR3 reads CASSSSTGGFGTGELFF. The DNA for the CDR3 is TGTGCCAGCAGCTCATCGACAGGGGGCTTTGGCACCGGGGAGCTGTTTTTT.

V and J are TRBV2 and TRBJ1-2, with 9 bases aligning to TRBD1. The germline gives CDR1 SNHLY, CDR2 FYNNEI. V lost 7 bases to trimming and J lost 4 bases; unmatched junction nucleotides: 7. CDR3 size: 14 residues. Here the CDR3 DNA reads TGTGCCAGCACCAGACAGGGGGAAGGCTATGGCTACACCTTC. Its protein is CASTRQGEGYGYTF.

The CDR3 spells CASGPAGDKGNSPLHF. The CDR3 bases are TGTGCCAGCGGACCCGCAGGGGACAAGGGTAATTCACCCCTCCACTTT. This chain joins TRBV27 and TRBJ1-6; D perhaps matches TRBD1 (6 bases). V lost 8 bases, J lost 6 bases, and 20 bases lay in between. The germline V gene has CDR1 MNHEY and CDR2 SMNVEV (reference sequence). The CDR3 consists of 16 residues.

The chain carries TRBV28 and TRBJ2-7; D is undetermined. V lost 5 bases and J lost 2, with 16 bases in between. This CDR3 has 15 amino acids. From germline, CDR1 is MDHEN and CDR2 SYDVKM. CDR3 region: CASSPTSTLPYEQYF. CDR3 DNA: TGTGCCAGCAGTCCCACCTCGACTTTGCCCTACGAGCAGTACTTC.

This rearrangement joins TRBV28 to TRBJ2-5; D is perhaps TRBD1 (6 bases). Gene TRBJ2-7 matches the end of the DNA better, so the J call may be wrong. CDR1 and CDR2 (germline): MDHEN, SYDVKM. The CDR3 consists of 19 residues. This CDR3 is CASSSQSPLQGQSSYEQYF. The CDR3 nucleotides read TGTGCCAGCAGTTCCCAATCCCCATTGCAGGGGCAGTCTTCCTACGAGCAGTACTTC.

The chain links TRBV7-2 to TRBJ2-1, with 10 bases matching TRBD2. In germline, CDR1 is SGHTA, CDR2 FQGNSA. This CDR3 is built from 15 residues. V shed 2 bases, J shed 4 bases, and the junction held 2 bases outside the gene matches. CDR3 sequence (DNA): TGTGCCAGCAGCTTACTAGCGGGGGCTTACAATGAGCAGTTCTTC. Translation: CASSLLAGAYNEQFF.

The chain combines TRBV5-6 with TRBJ2-2, with a possible D match to TRBD2 (5 bases). Germline assignment: CDR1 SGHDT and CDR2 YYEEEE. V was cut by 5 bases and J by 6 bases, with 8 bases left in between. This CDR3 is 12 amino acids long. Here the CDR3 reads CASSLASGELFF. CDR3 in DNA: TGTGCCAGCAGTCTAGCTTCCGGGGAGCTGTTTTTT. Full variable domain (rest looked up from reference TRBV5-6 and TRBJ2-2): DAGVTQSPTHLIKTRGQQVTLRCSPKSGHDTVSWYQQALGQGPQFIFQYYEEEERQRGNFPDRFSGHQFPNYSSELNVNALLLGDSALYLCASSLASGELFFGEGSRLTVL.

The chain has TRBV25-1 and TRBJ2-7; D is ambiguous. V lost 7 bases and J 7 bases, leaving 11 bases between the germline ends. The length of the CDR3 is 11 residues. Looked up from germline, CDR1 is MGHDK and CDR2 is SYGVNS. The CDR3 sequence is CASKRVGEQYF. DNA of the CDR3: TGTGCCAGCAAACGGGTTGGAGAGCAGTACTTC.

This chain links TRBV19 with TRBJ1-2; D gene uncertain. CDR1 and CDR2 (germline): LNHDA, SQIVND (reference sequence). The length of the CDR3 is 12 residues. The germline V and J ends were trimmed by 7 bases and 8 bases, with 14 bases remaining between them. The CDR3 protein is CASTGDPLGYTF. CDR3 DNA: TGTGCCAGTACTGGAGACCCATTGGGCTACACCTTC. Combining the CDR3 with reference TRBV19 and TRBJ1-2 gives the whole variable domain DGGITQSPKYLFRKEGQNVTLSCEQNLNHDAMYWYRQDPGQGLRLIYYSQIVNDFQKGDIAEGYSVSREKKESFPLTVTSAQKNPTAFYLCASTGDPLGYTFGSGTRLTVV.

Concerning this clone itself: Other DNA variants within this sample encode the same CDR3. The rearrangement uses TRBV7-2 and TRBJ1-5; D is possibly TRBD1 (5 bases). Germline V gene data show CDR1 as SGHTA and CDR2 as FQGNSA. Trimming removed 5 bases at V and 4 bases at J, with 9 bases between. CDR3 length: 13 amino acids. The chain's CDR3 is CASSQDSNQPQHF. The CDR3 DNA is TGTGCCAGCAGCCAAGACAGTAATCAGCCCCAGCATTTT. The full variable domain, rest sourced from reference TRBV7-2 and TRBJ1-5, is GAGVSQSPSNKVTEKGKDVELRCDPISGHTALYWYRQSLGQGLEFLIYFQGNSAPDKSGLPSDRFSAERTGGSVSTLTIQRTQQEDSAVYLCASSQDSNQPQHFGDGTRLSIL.

V is TRBV9 and J is TRBJ1-1; possible D gene TRBD1, 6 bases. CDR1 is SGDLS, CDR2 YYNGEE, per germline. The CDR3 is 16 residues long. V was clipped by 4 bases and J by 1 base, with 17 bases between them. The CDR3 loop is CASSPRAGTPNTEAFF. The CDR3 DNA is TGTGCCAGCAGCCCACGTGCCGGGACACCGAACACTGAAGCTTTCTTT.

This clone appeared once. V is TRBV5-1 and J is TRBJ2-2; D call uncertain. V lost 6 bases and J 6 bases, leaving 18 bases between the germline ends. Germline V gene lookup returns CDR1 SGHRS and CDR2 YFSETQ. The CDR3 spans 15 residues. The CDR3 DNA sequence: TGCGCCAGCAAGGTTCGGCTCGAAGCGTCCGGGGAGCTGTTTTTT. Translating gives CASKVRLEASGELFF.

The chain joins TRBV5-6 to TRBJ2-7; 7 positions match TRBD2. The CDR3 length is 14 residues. The germline V gene has CDR1 SGHDT and CDR2 YYEEEE. V lost 0 bases to trimming and J lost 2 bases; unmatched junction nucleotides: 2. The chain's CDR3 is CASSLVLAAYEQYF. The CDR3 DNA reads TGTGCCAGCAGCTTGGTTCTAGCGGCCTACGAGCAGTACTTC. The full variable domain, rest sourced from reference TRBV5-6 and TRBJ2-7, is DAGVTQSPTHLIKTRGQQVTLRCSPKSGHDTVSWYQQALGQGPQFIFQYYEEEERQRGNFPDRFSGHQFPNYSSELNVNALLLGDSALYLCASSLVLAAYEQYFGPGTRLTVT.

The genes are TRBV4-2 and TRBJ2-7; 10 bases are a match to TRBD1. Trimming cost V 4 bases and J 5 bases; bases outside gene matches: 5. The CDR3 runs 14 residues. CDR1 is LGHNA, CDR2 YNFKEQ, per germline. The CDR3 DNA reads as TGTGCCAGCAGCCTCCGGGGACAGGGGCACGAGCAGTACTTC. This translates into CASSLRGQGHEQYF.

The rearrangement links TRBV11-2 to TRBJ2-7; D possibly corresponds to TRBD2 (5 bases). Germline assignment: CDR1 SGHAT and CDR2 FQNNGV. The CDR3 extends over 13 amino acids. V shed 0 bases and J shed 4 bases, with 7 bases lying between them. DNA for the CDR3: TGTGCCAGCAGCTTAGATGGCGGGTACGAGCAGTACTTC. It yields the protein CASSLDGGYEQYF. Drawing the rest from reference TRBV11-2 and TRBJ2-7, the complete variable domain is EAGVAQSPRYKIIEKRQSVAFWCNPISGHATLYWYQQILGQGPKLLIQFQNNGVVDDSQLPKDRFSAERLKGVDSTLKIQPAKLEDSAVYLCASSLDGGYEQYFGPGTRLTVT.

Only one count was recorded for this clone. The chain carries TRBV19 and TRBJ2-1, with TRBD2 matching over 8 bases. Losses at the gene ends were 6 bases for V and 1 base for J; bases not matched to a gene: 8. The germline CDR1 and CDR2 sequences are LNHDA and SQIVND (reference sequence). CDR3 length: 16 residues. CDR3 DNA sequence: TGTGCCAGTAGCCGTTCAGCGGGAGTTTCCTACAATGAGCAGTTCTTC. Amino acids: CASSRSAGVSYNEQFF.

This clone came up once. V and J are TRBV7-9 and TRBJ2-7, with no clear D. Germline lookup yields CDR1 SEHNR and CDR2 FQNEAQ (reference sequence). V lost 5 bases and J 0 bases, leaving 5 bases between the germline ends. The CDR3 runs to 12 residues. Here the CDR3 DNA reads TGTGCCAGCAGCCGCAGCTCCTACGAGCAGTACTTC. This encodes CASSRSSYEQYF.

This clone was detected only a few times. The genes are TRBV7-7 and TRBJ2-7; 15 nucleotides match TRBD2. The ends lost 3 bases at V and 7 bases at J; junction bases unmatched: 7. This CDR3 has 16 amino acids. CDR1 and CDR2 (germline): SSHAT, FNYEAQ (reference sequence). Written as DNA, the CDR3 is TGTGCCAGCAGCTTCGGACTAGCGGGAGGGCCGGGTGAGCAGTACTTC. It specifies CASSFGLAGGPGEQYF.